Listed here are 18 T cell receptor beta chains from one sample, sequenced in a study of response to subunit inactivated influenza vaccine. TCRdb fed the RT-PCR reads into MiXCR, producing one record per CDR3 protein. The sample has 500,000 or so distinct CDR3 sequences, 15% to 20% seen once. Sequenced material: CD4+ T cells sorted from PBMCs, taken less than 30 months after vaccination. The receptor set was obtained from a man between 50 and 69 years old who received an inactivated influenza vaccine.

The V gene is TRBV28, the J gene TRBJ2-1; D unclear. CDR3 length equals 14 residues. Germline V gene sequence: CDR1 MDHEN, CDR2 SYDVKM. The germline V and J ends were trimmed by 1 base and 9 bases, with 13 bases remaining between them. The CDR3 coding sequence is TGTGCCAGCAGTTTATCGCTTGGCGGCCTTGAGCAGTTCTTC. Protein sequence: CASSLSLGGLEQFF.

The sample holds a few counts of this clonotype. V usage is TRBV14 and J usage is TRBJ2-1; 10 bases are shared with TRBD2. CDR3 length equals 14 residues. Germline V CDR1 and CDR2: SGHDN, FVKESK. V was clipped by 5 bases and J by 6 bases; unmatched bases: 4. DNA of the CDR3: TGTGCCAGCAGCGTGGCTAGCGGGAGCAATGAGCAGTTCTTC. This codes for CASSVASGSNEQFF.

This clonotype was seen only a few times. The gene calls are TRBV11-2 and TRBJ2-3; D unresolved. Germline V gene lookup returns CDR1 SGHAT and CDR2 FQNNGV. The CDR3 has 16 residues. V was cut by 7 bases and J by 0 bases, with 17 bases left in between. The DNA for the CDR3 is TGTGCCAGCATCCCTATGCGGCAGAGAAGCACAGATACGCAGTATTTT. Its translation: CASIPMRQRSTDTQYF.

The J gene is TRBJ2-3, the V gene TRBV7-9; D could derive from TRBD1 or TRBD2 (5 bases each). Germline V gene lookup returns CDR1 SEHNR and CDR2 FQNEAQ (reference sequence). This CDR3 spans 17 amino acids. V was pared by 3 bases and J by 0 bases, with 16 bases between. The CDR3 DNA sequence: TGTGCCAGCAGCTTCACCTTGGGACGGCCTAGCACAGATACGCAGTATTTT. Translation gives CASSFTLGRPSTDTQYF.

This chain joins TRBV12-3 or TRBV12-4 and TRBJ1-2, with D possibly being TRBD1 (6 bases). The length of the CDR3 is 15 residues. Trimming removed 6 bases from V and 1 base from J, with 15 bases in between. In DNA form, the CDR3 reads TGTGCCAGCAGCCCTTACAGGGATTTTAACTATGGCTACACCTTC. This encodes CASSPYRDFNYGYTF.

This clonotype has only a few counts. The genes are TRBV20-1 and TRBJ1-3; D is unclear. Trimming cost V 0 bases and J 0 bases, with 18 bases left between them. Germline loops: CDR1 DFQATT, CDR2 SNEGSKA (reference sequence). The CDR3 loop spans 18 amino acids. CDR3 protein: CSARDIKGPRASGNTIYF. For the CDR3, the DNA is TGCAGTGCTAGAGATATTAAAGGCCCTCGTGCCTCTGGAAACACCATATATTTT.

This clonotype was counted at least ten times. J is TRBJ1-6 and V is TRBV20-1, with D perhaps TRBD1 (5 bases). Trimming pared 3 bases from V and 7 bases from J, leaving 10 bases between. The CDR3 extends over 13 amino acids. Germline CDR1 and CDR2: DFQATT and SNEGSKA (reference sequence). The CDR3 region is CSARGTGNSPLHF. For the CDR3, the DNA is TGCAGTGCTAGGGGGACGGGCAATTCACCCCTCCACTTT.

This sequence joins TRBV28 and TRBJ2-5; D possibly corresponds to TRBD1 (5 bases). This CDR3 has 12 amino acids. Germline V gives CDR1 MDHEN, CDR2 SYDVKM. V was shortened by 5 bases and J by 2 bases, with 6 bases between the two germline ends. The CDR3 loop is CASSQGQETQYF. The DNA for the CDR3 is TGTGCCAGCAGTCAGGGACAAGAGACCCAGTACTTC.

This chain joins TRBV5-1 and TRBJ2-3; 10 positions match TRBD1. The CDR3 is 15 amino acids. Trimming removed 5 bases from V and 3 bases from J; junction bases left unmatched: 6. Germline V gives CDR1 SGHRS, CDR2 YFSETQ. CDR3 region: CASRAGTGATDTQYF. CDR3 nucleotides: TGCGCCAGCAGGGCTGGGACAGGGGCAACAGATACGCAGTATTTT.

The sample holds a few counts of this clonotype. The chain couples TRBV12-3 or TRBV12-4 to TRBJ2-4; D assignment may be TRBD1 or TRBD2 (6 bases each). The CDR3 length is 14 residues. V lost 3 bases, J lost 6 bases, and 12 bases lay in between. CDR3 protein: CASSLAGGRNIQYF. The CDR3 coding sequence is TGTGCCAGCAGTTTGGCCGGGGGCAGAAACATTCAGTACTTC.

Only a few counts were recorded for this clonotype. The chain is built from TRBV9 and TRBJ2-2; D perhaps matches TRBD2 (5 bases). V was pared by 0 bases and J by 7 bases, with 13 bases between. Germline V CDR1 and CDR2: SGDLS, YYNGEE. This CDR3 spans 15 amino acids. CDR3 sequence reads: CASSVASGFDGELFF. As DNA, the CDR3 is TGTGCCAGCAGCGTAGCTTCGGGGTTTGACGGGGAGCTGTTTTTT. Full variable domain (missing parts from reference TRBV9 and TRBJ2-2): DSGVTQTPKHLITATGQRVTLRCSPRSGDLSVYWYQQSLDQGLQFLIQYYNGEERAKGNILERFSAQQFPDLHSELNLSSLELGDSALYFCASSVASGFDGELFFGEGSRLTVL.

This clonotype came up once. The chain links TRBV29-1 to TRBJ2-7, with D unresolved. The length of the CDR3 is 12 residues. V was trimmed by 1 base and J by 0 bases, leaving 4 bases between them. Germline V gene sequence: CDR1 SQVTM, CDR2 ANQGSEA. The CDR3: CSVEGFSYEQYF. CDR3 DNA: TGCAGCGTTGAAGGGTTCTCCTACGAGCAGTACTTC.

The V gene is TRBV10-3, the J gene TRBJ1-2; TRBD1 aligns across 8 bases. Trimming cost V 4 bases and J 6 bases; bases outside gene matches: 7. Germline V lookup: CDR1 ENHRY, CDR2 SYGVKD. The CDR3 extends over 14 amino acids. The CDR3 nucleotides are TGTGCCATCAGTGCCCCGAGGACAGGGAATGGCTACACCTTC. It specifies CAISAPRTGNGYTF.

A word on this clonotype: The junction and the germline gene differ at one end; a read error may be behind it. The chain links TRBV9 to TRBJ1-3; possible D gene TRBD1, 6 bases. The CDR3 covers 13 residues. Germline values: CDR1 SGDLS, CDR2 YYNGEE. The CDR3 sequence: CTSSEQGRNTIYF. The CDR3 coding sequence is TGTACCAGCAGCGAGCAGGGGAGGAACACCATATATTTT.

The V gene is TRBV6-1, the J gene TRBJ1-5; TRBD1 matches at 9 bases. Trimming removed 5 bases from V and 0 bases from J; junction bases left unmatched: 14. Germline loops: CDR1 MNHNS, CDR2 SASEGT. The CDR3 runs 19 residues. CDR3 in DNA: TGTGCCAGCAGTCGCGGGACAGGGCACACAACCTATAGCAATCAGCCCCAGCATTTT. As protein: CASSRGTGHTTYSNQPQHF.

About this clonotype itself: Relative to the germline gene, one junction end is altered; a read error may explain this. The genes are TRBV12-5 and TRBJ2-3; TRBD2 matches at 10 bases. Germline CDR1 LGHNT, CDR2 FRNRAP. The CDR3 spans 17 residues. The CDR3 DNA sequence: TGTGCTAGTGGTTTGGTTCTAGCGGGAGAAGGCACAGATGCGCAGTATTTT. It yields the protein CASGLVLAGEGTDAQYF. Using reference TRBV12-5 and TRBJ2-3 for the parts outside the CDR3, the full variable domain is DARVTQTPRHKVTEMGQEVTMRCQPILGHNTVFWYRQTMMQGLELLAYFRNRAPLDDSGMPKDRFSAEMPDATLATLKIQPSEPRDSAVYFCASGLVLAGEGTDAQYFGPGTRLTVL.

This clonotype came up a few times. This chain uses TRBV12-3 or TRBV12-4 with TRBJ1-2; 9 bases are a match to TRBD1. The CDR3 loop spans 17 amino acids. The trim removed 6 bases at V and 4 bases at J, leaving 15 bases unmatched. In nucleotides, the CDR3 is TGTGCCAGCAGCCATCTGGGACAGGGAAAGGGGACCTATGGCTACACCTTC. Protein: CASSHLGQGKGTYGYTF.

V usage is TRBV12-3 or TRBV12-4 and J usage is TRBJ2-7; 7 nucleotides align to TRBD2. V was pared by 2 bases and J by 5 bases, with 3 bases of the junction left unmatched. CDR3 size: 13 residues. The CDR3 reads CASSLFAGDEQYF. CDR3 coding DNA: TGTGCCAGCAGTTTATTCGCGGGAGACGAGCAGTACTTC.